Below, one T cell receptor beta chain is given with its context. The protocol was immunoSEQ multiplex PCR, while the TCRdb copy is restricted to in-frame clones and leaves out a portion. The sample comprises over 20,000 clones, 65% to 80% of which are singletons, and over 6.5% rests with the top ten. The data were obtained in a study of blood T cell repertoires in COVID-19. Sample: peripheral blood. The sequence was obtained from a man in his forties or fifties with COVID-19, enrolled during active disease.

The CDR3 DNA follows: TGTGCCAGCAGCTTACCGAAACACGGAGGGCCTAATGAAAAACTGTTTTTT. The encoded protein is CASSLPKHGGPNEKLFF. The chain carries TRBV7-6 and TRBJ1-4; no reliable D call. The germline V gene encodes CDR1 SGHVS and CDR2 FNYEAQ. CDR3 length: 17 amino acids. V was shortened by 2 bases and J by 3 bases, with 16 bases between the two germline ends.